This TCR beta chain came from a study of blood T cells in healthy people across ages. Whole-study findings and limits: TCR beta diversity tracked closely with naive T cell percentage.

The authors ran a second PCR of roughly 6 to 11 cycles using a sample-barcoded 5' primer and a J-beta primer mix. TCRdb reprocessed the 5' RACE reads with MiXCR, giving one entry per CDR3 protein. The sample shows 700,000 to 850,000 distinct CDR3 sequences, about 37% of them seen only once. The CDR3 runs to 13 residues. In germline, CDR1 is DFQATT, CDR2 SNEGSKA (reference sequence). The trim removed 7 bases at V and 11 bases at J, leaving 15 bases unmatched. Remarks on this clonotype: Antigen specificity is unknown.

The clonotype was recovered from a man younger than 35 in good health. The chain combines TRBV20-1 with TRBJ2-5; TRBD1 agrees at 8 bases. Sequencing was done on a sample of blood. CDR3: CSVTQGARNEQYF. As DNA, the CDR3 is TGCAGTGTCACGCAGGGGGCGAGGAATGAGCAGTACTTC.